This entry lists 9 T cell receptor beta chains sequenced from one sample in a study of T cells in Graves' hyperthyroidism and ophthalmopathy. From RNA transcripts, TCR beta CDR3 regions were amplified. Researchers ran a first-round RT-PCR on the TCR CDR3 using the HTBI primer set. Each CDR3 protein is one row after TCRdb ran MiXCR on the multiplex PCR reads. The profile shows about 610,000 distinct CDR3 sequences, roughly a sixth of them singletons. Specimen: blood. These TCRs come from a woman aged 40 to 50 with Graves' ophthalmopathy.

In regard to this clonotype: One end of the junction fails to match germline, which may point to a read error. This chain connects TRBV7-9 to TRBJ2-6; no clear D. CDR1 is SEHNR, CDR2 FQNEAQ, per germline (reference sequence). This CDR3 comprises 15 residues. The CDR3 loop reads CASSLGPSGANVLTF. The CDR3 nucleotides read TGTGCCAGCAGTTTAGGGCCTTCTGGGGCCAACGTCCTGACTTTC. Full variable domain (remainder filled in from reference TRBV7-9 and TRBJ2-6): DTGVSQNPRHKITKRGQNVTFRCDPISEHNRLYWYRQTLGQGPEFLTYFQNEAQLEKSRLLSDRFSAERPKGSFSTLEIQRTEQGDSAMYLCASSLGPSGANVLTFGAGSRLTVL.

This chain joins TRBV24-1 and TRBJ2-1, with 13 bases that match TRBD2. In germline, CDR1 is KGHDR, CDR2 SFDVKD. Trimming cost V 5 bases and J 10 bases; bases outside gene matches: 7. CDR3 size: 15 residues. CDR3 sequence reads: CATSAPGTSGKEQFF. The CDR3 DNA follows: TGTGCCACCAGTGCTCCTGGGACTAGCGGGAAAGAGCAGTTCTTC.

The rearrangement links TRBV5-1 to TRBJ2-4, with D unclear. Trimming took 0 bases from V and 0 from J, leaving 19 bases between them. This CDR3 spans 19 amino acids. Per germline, CDR1 SGHRS and CDR2 YFSETQ. The CDR3 loop is CASSLAPPQSSLAKNIQYF. Written as DNA, the CDR3 is TGCGCCAGCAGCTTGGCTCCCCCCCAGAGTTCCCTAGCCAAAAACATTCAGTACTTC.

This clonotype has ten or more counts. The rearrangement links TRBV2 to TRBJ1-1; no clear D. Germline values: CDR1 SNHLY, CDR2 FYNNEI. V lost 3 bases and J 0 bases, leaving 14 bases between the germline ends. The CDR3 has 16 amino acids. CDR3 sequence reads: CASSENRIDMNTEAFF. CDR3 coding DNA: TGTGCCAGCAGTGAGAACAGAATTGACATGAACACTGAAGCTTTCTTT.

This chain connects TRBV6-5 to TRBJ1-2; D gene unclear. Germline CDR1 is MNHEY and CDR2 is SVGAGI. This CDR3 is 13 amino acids long. Trimming left V 1 base short and J 4 bases short, with 7 bases between. The CDR3 coding sequence is TGTGCCAGCAGTTACTTATCGGGCTATGGCTACACCTTC. This gives the protein CASSYLSGYGYTF.

Comments on this clonotype: A much larger clone lies one base from this, so it may be a read error. V and J are TRBV2 and TRBJ2-2, with D tentatively TRBD1 or TRBD2 (5 bases each). Germline V gene sequence: CDR1 SNHLY, CDR2 FYNNEI. This CDR3 contains 15 residues. CDR3 coding DNA: TGTGCCAGCAGTGGAGGGGCGAGTCACACCGGGGAGCTGCTTTTT. This gives the protein CASSGGASHTGELLF.

This clonotype was detected a few times. The chain couples TRBV9 to TRBJ2-5; D might be TRBD1 (5 bases). The CDR3 is made up of 17 amino acids. CDR1 SGDLS and CDR2 YYNGEE come from the germline V gene. V lost 0 bases to trimming and J lost 1 base, with 16 bases between them. CDR3 residues: CASSVGQGPWAQETQYF. The CDR3 DNA is TGTGCCAGCAGCGTAGGTCAGGGCCCCTGGGCCCAAGAGACCCAGTACTTC.

This clonotype was counted between two and nine times. The gene calls are TRBV2 and TRBJ1-5, with D tentatively TRBD1 (6 bases). Trimming removed 6 bases at V and 5 bases at J, with 17 bases between. There are 15 residues in the CDR3. The V gene's germline CDR1 is SNHLY and CDR2 FYNNEI. CDR3 sequence reads: CASSQGIAIDQPQHF. The CDR3 DNA sequence: TGTGCCAGCAGCCAGGGGATCGCTATTGATCAGCCCCAGCATTTT.

CDR3: CASSQRTSGSYEQYF. CDR3 sequence (DNA): TGTGCCAGCAGTCAACGGACTAGCGGGAGCTACGAGCAGTACTTC. V usage is TRBV6-1 and J usage is TRBJ2-7; 13 bases line up with TRBD2. From germline, CDR1 is MNHNS and CDR2 SASEGT. The length of the CDR3 is 15 residues. J lost 3 bases, V lost 5 bases, and 4 bases had no gene match.